This TCR beta chain was identified during a study of blood T cell repertoires in COVID-19. This CDR3 has 13 amino acids. CDR1 and CDR2 from the germline V gene are KGHDR and SFDVKD. Losses at the gene ends were 11 bases for V and 5 bases for J; bases not matched to a gene: 5. Some clones are missing from TCRdb's copy, which holds only in-frame ones; the method was immunoSEQ multiplex PCR. The sample shows a few hundred thousand clones, around nine tenths of them seen only once. The V gene is TRBV24-1, the J gene TRBJ1-5; TRBD1 agrees at 10 bases. The TCR comes from a woman aged 55-69 years in a cohort exposed to, infected with or recovered from COVID-19 (not recorded which). Material for sequencing was PBMCs or T cells enriched from blood (not recorded which). This CDR3 reads CASQGTGDQPQHF. In DNA form, the CDR3 reads TGTGCCAGTCAAGGGACAGGGGATCAGCCCCAGCATTTT.